This TCR beta chain was captured by sequencing in a study of blood T cell repertoires in COVID-19. Looking at the study overall: The United States, Italy and Spain provided the acute and convalescent COVID-19 samples. T cells, B-cell-depleted T cells, or PBMCs provided the cDNA or gDNA that served as material.

Original processing methods: Amplification with reference gene primers provided the estimates of nucleated cell counts. The assay was immunoSEQ multiplex PCR, and TCRdb's table has in-frame clones only and misses some. V, J and clone size reflect that table, while D and trimming were determined from the DNA. Of around 380,000 clones in the sample, approximately 89% were seen once. The V end was cut by 5 bases, the J end by 8 bases, with 15 bases between. This CDR3 region has 12 residues. The germline V gene encodes CDR1 GTSNPN and CDR2 SVGIG (reference sequence). In Cohort 3, a recovered donor had either two negative PCRs, clearance, or symptom resolution.

The sequence came from a man under 40 who had recovered from COVID-19. The chain carries TRBV30 and TRBJ1-2; D is possibly TRBD1 (6 bases). The material sequenced was PBMCs or T cells enriched from blood (not recorded which). For the CDR3, the DNA is TGTGCCTGGGAAGGGGGTAGTAGCGGCTACACCTTC. This codes for CAWEGGSSGYTF.